This TCR beta chain was recovered during a study of blood T cell repertoires in COVID-19. Looking at the study overall: PBMCs, B-cell-depleted T cells, or T cells provided the cDNA or gDNA that made up the material.

Using immunoSEQ multiplex PCR, the repertoire was profiled, and TCRdb retains in-frame clones only, with some absent. The sample lists 450,000 to 500,000 clones, 75% to 90% occurring once. Participants spanned ages about 18 to 90 years and resided in 24 US areas. The recovered donors of Cohort 3 showed two negative PCRs, clearance, or symptom resolution. Trimming pared 6 bases from V and 4 bases from J, leaving 10 bases between. This CDR3 has 14 amino acids. The germline V gene encodes CDR1 MGHDK and CDR2 SYGVNS. The sample was PBMCs or T cells enriched from blood (not recorded which). The sequence was obtained from a woman aged 18-30 years who had recovered from COVID-19. The J gene is TRBJ1-6, the V gene TRBV25-1; maybe TRBD1 (6 bases). CDR3 sequence: CASRADRYNSPLHF. The CDR3 bases are TGTGCCAGCAGAGCGGACAGATATAATTCACCCCTCCACTTT.